This T cell receptor (beta chain) was sequenced for a study of blood T cell repertoires in COVID-19. Across the whole study: Italy, Spain and the United States were the sources of the convalescent and acute COVID-19 samples. PBMCs, B-cell-depleted T cells, or T cells were the source of the cDNA or gDNA that made up the material.

In the authors' methods: Amplification of reference gene primers provided the estimated nucleated cell counts. TCRdb's copy holds only in-frame clones and misses some; the assay was immunoSEQ multiplex PCR. D and trimming come from the DNA, and the V and J calls and clone size come from that table. The sample contains about 48,000 clones, 65% to 85% of which appear only once. This CDR3 comprises 14 residues. The germline V and J ends were trimmed by 0 bases and 7 bases, with 12 bases remaining between them. The germline V gene encodes CDR1 SNHLY and CDR2 FYNNEI. Sequencing was carried out using peripheral blood. This chain connects TRBV2 to TRBJ1-2; D unclear. This sequence was found in a man aged 70 or older with acute or convalescent COVID-19. The CDR3 nucleotides are TGTGCCAGCAGTGAAGCGACCGGGAAGCGTGGCTACACCTTC. Protein sequence: CASSEATGKRGYTF.